The 15 T cell receptor beta chains listed next were all sequenced from one sample in a study of blood T cell repertoires in COVID-19. Using immunoSEQ multiplex PCR, the repertoire was profiled, and TCRdb retains in-frame clones only, with some absent. This table holds a few hundred thousand clones, 70% to 90% found once. What was sequenced was peripheral blood. The source of these receptors is a woman under 40 who had recovered from COVID-19.

The V and J genes are TRBV29-1 and TRBJ2-7; TRBD2 is a possible D gene (6 bases). Trimming took 6 bases from V and 4 from J, leaving 22 bases between them. The CDR3 contains 15 residues. Germline-derived CDR1 and CDR2 are SQVTM and ANQGSEA. The CDR3 protein is CSVKGSSVRSYEQYF. CDR3 bases: TGCAGCGTGAAAGGATCTAGCGTTAGGTCTTACGAGCAGTACTTC.

The chain combines TRBV2 with TRBJ2-3; D possibly corresponds to TRBD2 (6 bases). The CDR3 runs 17 residues. CDR1 is SNHLY and CDR2 is FYNNEI in the germline V gene. Trimming pared 2 bases from V and 3 bases from J, leaving 18 bases between. The CDR3 loop reads CASSEIGAGPLTDTQYF. CDR3 coding DNA: TGTGCCAGCAGTGAAATTGGGGCGGGACCGTTAACAGATACGCAGTATTTT.

The V gene is TRBV25-1, the J gene TRBJ1-6, with 9 bases aligning to TRBD1. The CDR3 length is 17 residues. The V and J ends lost 5 bases and 10 bases, in that order; junction bases with no gene match: 15. Germline loops: CDR1 MGHDK, CDR2 SYGVNS. CDR3 in DNA: TGTGCCAGCAGTTTGACTTCAGGGGGGACAGGGCACTCACCCCTCCACTTT. Its protein product is CASSLTSGGTGHSPLHF.

This clone came up a few times. The V gene is TRBV7-8, the J gene TRBJ1-5; tentative D call: TRBD1 (6 bases). Germline lookup yields CDR1 SGHVS and CDR2 FQNEAQ. V was trimmed by 5 bases and J by 4 bases, leaving 12 bases between them. The CDR3 length is 14 residues. DNA for the CDR3: TGTGCCAGCAGCCGAGACAGGCCTAATCAGCCCCAGCATTTT. Encoded protein: CASSRDRPNQPQHF.

This chain connects TRBV7-8 to TRBJ2-1, with 10 bases lining up with TRBD1. The V segment lost 5 bases and the J segment 10 bases; nucleotides outside the gene matches: 8. This CDR3 spans 14 amino acids. The germline V gene has CDR1 SGHVS and CDR2 FQNEAQ. In nucleotides, the CDR3 is TGTGCCAGCAGCCCCGGGACAGGGGTTGAGGAGCAGTTCTTC. Protein sequence: CASSPGTGVEEQFF.

This rearrangement joins TRBV6-2 or TRBV6-3 to TRBJ2-2; TRBD2 agrees at 13 bases. There are 17 residues in the CDR3. The V gene's germline CDR1 is MNHEY and CDR2 SVGEGT. V lost 6 bases to trimming and J lost 10 bases; unmatched junction nucleotides: 14. The DNA of the CDR3 is TGTGCCAGCAGCCGAGGGGGACTAGCGGGATTCGGGGAGGAGCTGTTTTTT. Encoded protein: CASSRGGLAGFGEELFF.

The gene calls are TRBV5-4 and TRBJ1-1; D is unclear. CDR1 SGHNT and CDR2 YYREEE come from the germline V gene (reference sequence). V lost 0 bases and J lost 1, with 7 bases in between. This CDR3 region has 14 residues. For the CDR3, the DNA is TGTGCCAGCAGCTTGGTCGATAGGAACACTGAAGCTTTCTTT. This sequence encodes CASSLVDRNTEAFF.

This sequence joins TRBV5-4 and TRBJ2-7, with D perhaps matching TRBD2 (5 bases). The germline V and J ends were trimmed by 0 bases and 4 bases, with 8 bases remaining between them. Germline lookup yields CDR1 SGHNT and CDR2 YYREEE (reference sequence). The CDR3 extends over 13 amino acids. CDR3 residues: CASSLAEEYEQYF. CDR3 coding DNA: TGTGCCAGCAGCTTGGCGGAGGAGTACGAGCAGTACTTC.

This clone was picked up one time. J is TRBJ2-7 and V is TRBV9; perhaps TRBD2 as D (6 bases). The CDR3 spans 15 residues. Looked up from germline, CDR1 is SGDLS and CDR2 is YYNGEE. Trimming pared 3 bases from V and 0 bases from J, leaving 13 bases between. DNA for the CDR3: TGTGCCAGCAGCGCGGACTATACCTACTCCTACGAGCAGTACTTC. Residues: CASSADYTYSYEQYF.

The CDR3 DNA sequence: TGCAGTGCTAGTTTGACAGGGACGGTCGATCAGCCCCAGCATTTT. Translated: CSASLTGTVDQPQHF. This sequence joins TRBV20-1 and TRBJ1-5; 7 bases align to TRBD1. The trim removed 3 bases at V and 5 bases at J, leaving 10 bases unmatched. Germline V gene sequence: CDR1 DFQATT, CDR2 SNEGSKA (reference sequence). The CDR3 runs to 15 residues.

In DNA, the CDR3 is TGTGCCAGCAGCGCGACTAGCGGGGGGCCGTATGAGACCCAGTACTTC. The encoded protein is CASSATSGGPYETQYF. This chain uses TRBV5-4 with TRBJ2-5; 13 positions agree with TRBD2. CDR1 is SGHNT, CDR2 YYREEE, per germline (reference sequence). With 4 bases clipped from V and 5 bases from J, the junction kept 8 bases outside the gene matches. The CDR3 loop spans 16 amino acids.

This sequence joins TRBV5-8 and TRBJ2-4; tentative D call: TRBD2 (5 bases). Germline loops: CDR1 SGHTS, CDR2 YDEGEE. V lost 5 bases and J 2 bases, leaving 11 bases between the germline ends. CDR3 length equals 14 residues. CDR3 in amino acids: CASRATSSKNIQYF. The CDR3 nucleotides are TGTGCCAGCAGGGCTACTAGTTCCAAAAACATTCAGTACTTC.

V and J are TRBV20-1 and TRBJ2-5; D is ambiguous. The CDR3 spans 17 residues. Trimming cost V 3 bases and J 0 bases, with 20 bases left between them. Germline V gene data show CDR1 as DFQATT and CDR2 as SNEGSKA (reference sequence). The CDR3 sequence is CSASFPLNSRYQETQYF. The CDR3 nucleotides read TGCAGTGCTAGTTTTCCTTTGAATAGCAGATACCAAGAGACCCAGTACTTC.

V gene TRBV30 combines with J gene TRBJ1-2; 12 nucleotides align to TRBD1. The ends lost 2 bases at V and 8 bases at J; junction bases unmatched: 9. In germline, CDR1 is GTSNPN, CDR2 SVGIG (reference sequence). CDR3 length: 15 residues. In nucleotides, the CDR3 is TGTGCCTGGAGTAGGCCGGGACAGGGGGCGTCCGGCTACACCTTC. Protein product: CAWSRPGQGASGYTF.

The chain links TRBV5-1 to TRBJ1-6; 8 positions match TRBD1. In germline, CDR1 is SGHRS, CDR2 YFSETQ. This CDR3 is 15 amino acids long. J gave up 6 bases and V 0 bases, and 2 bases lay outside the gene matches. For the CDR3, the DNA is TGCGCCAGCAGCTTGGGGACAGGGAGTAATTCACCCCTCCACTTT. Translated, it gives CASSLGTGSNSPLHF.